This entry is about one TCR beta chain. Its antigen is still unknown. This specimen comes from a study of cytomegalovirus exposure and HLA in healthy donors. Study-wide results and limits: It was 150 or so TCR beta chains that were listed as cytomegalovirus-associated. In the 90 to 150 validation repertoires, about 94% of cluster scores exceeded 0, per a later analysis. Rarity held for most TCR sequences, but there were some public TCRs that occurred in many donors.

Only in-frame clones appear in the TCRdb table, and some are missing; sequencing was by immunoSEQ multiplex PCR. The repertoire has a few hundred thousand clones, 80% to 90% of them found once; the top ten carry about 0.91%. Separate from the roughly 610-subject first cohort, the roughly 110-subject validation cohort was the one that the donors belonged to. This CDR3 contains 15 residues. V trimming: 5 bases; J trimming: 0 bases; junction bases outside the gene matches: 3. CDR1 and CDR2 from the germline V gene are SGHVS and FNYEAQ. The rearrangement joins TRBV7-6 to TRBJ2-2, with 7 bases matching TRBD2. Material for sequencing was PBMCs. The TCR was taken from a woman between 18 and 29 years old in good health and CMV-seronegative. CDR3 DNA sequence: TGTGCCAGCAGCCCCGGACTAGCGAACACCGGGGAGCTGTTTTTT. Translating gives CASSPGLANTGELFF. Looking up the rest from reference TRBV7-6 and TRBJ2-2 gives the full variable domain: GAGVSQSPRYKVTKRGQDVALRCDPISGHVSLYWYRQALGQGPEFLTYFNYEAQQDKSGLPNDRFSAERPEGSISTLTIQRTEQRDSAMYRCASSPGLANTGELFFGEGSRLTVL.